These T cell receptor beta chains were read from a single sample in a study of shared T cell receptors in the human thymus. This table comes from immunoSEQ multiplex PCR, and its TCRdb copy is limited to in-frame clones, with some not included. The sample holds 500,000 to 550,000 clones, 78% seen once. This same sample was also taken into another study, of human thymus T cells.

Sequenced: thymocytes. The source is a boy under three years old with a congenital heart defect. CDR3s include the opening cysteine and the closing phenylalanine or tryptophan. Fields, in order: D gene, V gene, clone size, J gene, CDR3 protein, CDR3 DNA. A D gene is named only where the DNA matches it firmly. Clone sizes are given selectively: once, few, many, or a class where the clone is expanded.

TRBD1,TRBV6-5,few,TRBJ1-2,CASSFSGGYGYGYTF,TGTGCCAGCAGTTTTTCAGGGGGATACGGCTATGGCTACACCTTC
TRBD2,TRBV19,NA,TRBJ2-1,CASSIDPGLAGFYNEQFF,TGTGCCAGTAGTATTGATCCGGGGCTAGCGGGATTCTACAATGAGCAGTTCTTC
TRBD2,TRBV19,NA,TRBJ2-1,CASRDSGLAGGSSYNEQFF,TGTGCCAGTAGGGATTCCGGACTAGCGGGAGGGAGCTCCTACAATGAGCAGTTCTTC
NA,TRBV4-3,NA,TRBJ2-2,CASSQDEGGANTGELFF,TGCGCCAGCAGCCAGGACGAAGGGGGGGCGAACACCGGGGAGCTGTTTTTT
NA,TRBV6-1,NA,TRBJ1-2,CASSEANYRVRGYTF,TGTGCCAGCAGTGAAGCTAACTACAGGGTTCGGGGCTACACCTTC
TRBD1,TRBV27,NA,TRBJ1-1,CASSPRTGIGLSKAFF,TGTGCCAGCAGTCCCCGGACAGGGATCGGCTTATCCAAAGCTTTCTTT
TRBD2,TRBV6-1,NA,TRBJ2-1,CASSETVEREPPGEQFF,TGTGCCAGCAGTGAAACGGTAGAGCGGGAGCCACCGGGGGAGCAGTTCTTC
NA,TRBV4-1,NA,TRBJ2-3,CASSQVAPGTDTQYF,TGCGCCAGCAGCCAAGTGGCCCCCGGCACAGATACGCAGTATTTT
TRBD2,TRBV29-1,NA,TRBJ2-3,CSEGGSGTDTQYF,TGCAGCGAAGGCGGGAGTGGGACAGATACGCAGTATTTT
NA,TRBV4-1,NA,TRBJ2-5,CASSQDLRKTQYF,TGCGCCAGCAGCCAAGACCTCAGGAAGACCCAGTACTTC
TRBD1,TRBV5-4,few,TRBJ2-1,CASRTGGASYNEQFF,TGTGCCAGCCGCACAGGGGGCGCGTCCTACAATGAGCAGTTCTTC
NA,TRBV5-6,NA,TRBJ2-1,CASSTSGQQFF,TGTGCCAGCTCGACGAGCGGGCAACAGTTCTTC
NA,TRBV30,once,TRBJ2-3,CAWGGGTDTQYF,TGTGCCTGGGGAGGGGGCACAGATACGCAGTATTTT